Following are 27 T cell receptor beta chains from one sample sequenced in a study of blood T cell repertoires in COVID-19. Using immunoSEQ multiplex PCR, the repertoire was profiled, and TCRdb retains in-frame clones only, with some absent. In the table there are approximately 300,000 clones, 70% to 90% of which are singletons. The sample was PBMCs or T cells enriched from blood (not recorded which). Source of these receptors: a woman aged 25 to 45 who had recovered from COVID-19.

The chain combines TRBV9 with TRBJ1-1; no clear D gene. The CDR3 has 13 amino acids. Germline assignment: CDR1 SGDLS and CDR2 YYNGEE. V was shortened by 0 bases and J by 4 bases, with 7 bases between the two germline ends. In nucleotides, the CDR3 is TGTGCCAGCAGCGTAGGGGCCTTCACTGAAGCTTTCTTT. This codes for CASSVGAFTEAFF. Based on the CDR3 plus reference TRBV9 and TRBJ1-1, the full variable domain is DSGVTQTPKHLITATGQRVTLRCSPRSGDLSVYWYQQSLDQGLQFLIQYYNGEERAKGNILERFSAQQFPDLHSELNLSSLELGDSALYFCASSVGAFTEAFFGQGTRLTVV.

The chain has TRBV19 and TRBJ1-4, with a weak D call TRBD1 (5 bases). The CDR3 covers 16 residues. V lost 2 bases to trimming and J lost 0 bases, with 10 bases between them. Germline CDR1 is LNHDA and CDR2 is SQIVND (reference sequence). The CDR3 nucleotides are TGTGCCAGTAGTATATGGGGCGGTGCAACTAATGAAAAACTGTTTTTT. This sequence encodes CASSIWGGATNEKLFF.

This chain links TRBV27 with TRBJ1-5; D uncertain. Trimming stripped 5 bases from V and 5 bases from J, with 13 bases between. The germline V gene encodes CDR1 MNHEY and CDR2 SMNVEV (reference sequence). This CDR3 region has 14 residues. CDR3 residues: CASSRTYGDQPQHF. CDR3 bases: TGTGCCAGCAGTCGAACTTATGGTGATCAGCCCCAGCATTTT.

Turning to this clone: Other nucleotide sequences in the sample specify the same CDR3. V is TRBV30 and J is TRBJ1-2; 7 bases agree with TRBD1. V lost 3 bases, J lost 2 bases, and 3 bases stayed unmatched. The CDR3 has 13 amino acids. Germline V CDR1 and CDR2: GTSNPN, SVGIG (reference sequence). CDR3 coding DNA: TGTGCCTGGAGCCTACAGGGGAACTATGGCTACACCTTC. As protein: CAWSLQGNYGYTF.

The V gene is TRBV7-9, the J gene TRBJ1-1, with a possible D match to TRBD1 (5 bases). Deletions cut 0 bases from V and 4 bases from J, with 9 bases between. In germline, CDR1 is SEHNR, CDR2 FQNEAQ (reference sequence). The length of the CDR3 is 14 residues. The DNA for the CDR3 is TGTGCCAGCAGCTTAGCTCGCAGGGTCACTGAAGCTTTCTTT. Its protein product is CASSLARRVTEAFF.

CDR3 nucleotides: TGTGCCACCAGCAGAGGGTCGAGGGGGGGGAACACCGGGGAGCTGTTTTTT. Protein sequence: CATSRGSRGGNTGELFF. The chain couples TRBV15 to TRBJ2-2; TRBD2 might be the D (7 bases). Germline CDR1 is LNHNV and CDR2 is YYDKDF (reference sequence). The CDR3 is made up of 17 amino acids. V lost 1 base to trimming and J lost 1 base, with 13 bases between them.

The V call is TRBV27, the J call TRBJ2-3, with TRBD1 matching 7 bases. Looked up from germline, CDR1 is MNHEY and CDR2 is SMNVEV (reference sequence). V shed 6 bases, J shed 5 bases, and the junction held 8 bases outside the gene matches. The CDR3 has 14 residues. DNA of the CDR3: TGTGCCAGCAGGGGACAGACGCACAAAGATACGCAGTATTTT. Translating gives CASRGQTHKDTQYF.

This clone was seen a handful of times. V gene TRBV19 combines with J gene TRBJ2-2; 11 bases align to TRBD1. This CDR3 spans 14 amino acids. The trim removed 10 bases at V and 2 bases at J, leaving 3 bases unmatched. Per the germline V gene, CDR1 is LNHDA and CDR2 is SQIVND (reference sequence). Written as DNA, the CDR3 is TGTGCCACCGGGACAGGGGGAAACACCGGGGAGCTGTTTTTT. Protein sequence: CATGTGGNTGELFF.

V is TRBV5-4 and J is TRBJ1-1; D gene ambiguous. The ends were cut back, 7 bases at V and 0 bases at J, with 10 bases in the middle. The CDR3 is made up of 13 amino acids. Germline V gene sequence: CDR1 SGHNT, CDR2 YYREEE (reference sequence). Here the CDR3 reads CASHSPMNTEAFF. CDR3 DNA sequence: TGTGCCAGCCACTCTCCCATGAACACTGAAGCTTTCTTT.

The genes are TRBV6-5 and TRBJ2-3; the D is unclear. V was trimmed by 5 bases and J by 2 bases, leaving 11 bases between them. CDR3 length: 14 amino acids. The germline V gene has CDR1 MNHEY and CDR2 SVGAGI. In nucleotides, the CDR3 is TGTGCCAGCAGTCTAACGGTCAACACAGATACGCAGTATTTT. It codes for CASSLTVNTDTQYF.

The chain is built from TRBV5-1 and TRBJ1-6; TRBD1 is a possible D gene (6 bases). CDR1 SGHRS and CDR2 YFSETQ come from the germline V gene. The CDR3 is made up of 15 amino acids. V was trimmed by 0 bases and J by 8 bases, leaving 12 bases between them. The CDR3 DNA follows: TGCGCCAGCAGCTTGGACACAGGGCTTGATTCACCCCTCCACTTT. Its translation: CASSLDTGLDSPLHF.

The chain uses TRBV30 and TRBJ2-5; 7 positions agree with TRBD2. This CDR3 comprises 15 residues. Trimming cost V 5 bases and J 3 bases; bases outside gene matches: 12. Germline CDR1 reads GTSNPN; CDR2 reads SVGIG (reference sequence). In DNA, the CDR3 is TGTGCCTGGGGGCTAGGCCTCAGCGGGGAAGAGACCCAGTACTTC. Its translation is CAWGLGLSGEETQYF.

V and J are TRBV6-5 and TRBJ2-2, with 8 bases fitting TRBD2. The trim removed 6 bases at V and 2 bases at J, leaving 5 bases unmatched. The germline V gene encodes CDR1 MNHEY and CDR2 SVGAGI. The CDR3 has 15 residues. CDR3 loop: CASSLRGGNTGELFF. The CDR3 DNA sequence: TGTGCCAGCAGCCTCCGGGGGGGAAACACCGGGGAGCTGTTTTTT.

For the CDR3, the DNA is TGTGCCAGCAGCTTCTCTCTGACAGCGACCACAGATACGCAGTATTTT. Translated: CASSFSLTATTDTQYF. V usage is TRBV13 and J usage is TRBJ2-3, with a tentative D call TRBD1 (5 bases). CDR3 length equals 16 residues. Germline loops: CDR1 PRHDT, CDR2 FYEKMQ (reference sequence). Trimming pared 3 bases from V and 2 bases from J, leaving 15 bases between.

This clone appeared once. V and J are TRBV13 and TRBJ1-1; D uncertain. Trimming pared 0 bases from V and 1 base from J, leaving 6 bases between. The CDR3 runs 14 residues. Germline CDR1 is PRHDT and CDR2 is FYEKMQ (reference sequence). The CDR3 region is CASSLGRGNTEAFF. The CDR3 DNA sequence: TGTGCCAGCAGCTTAGGCCGAGGGAACACTGAAGCTTTCTTT. The complete variable domain, with remaining parts taken from reference TRBV13 and TRBJ1-1, reads AAGVIQSPRHLIKEKRETATLKCYPIPRHDTVYWYQQGPGQDPQFLISFYEKMQSDKGSIPDRFSAQQFSDYHSELNMSSLELGDSALYFCASSLGRGNTEAFFGQGTRLTVV.

The genes are TRBV19 and TRBJ2-2; 7 nucleotides line up with TRBD1. V lost 0 bases, J lost 3 bases, and 7 bases stayed unmatched. The CDR3 has 17 amino acids. The germline CDR1 and CDR2 sequences are LNHDA and SQIVND (reference sequence). CDR3 nucleotide sequence: TGTGCCAGTAGTATAGACGCCGACAGGGTTTACACCGGGGAGCTGTTTTTT. It is translated as CASSIDADRVYTGELFF.

The V and J genes are TRBV18 and TRBJ1-2, with D perhaps TRBD1 (5 bases). Germline V lookup: CDR1 KGHSH, CDR2 LQKENI. The CDR3 is made up of 12 amino acids. Between the trimmed V and J ends, which lost 5 bases and 6 bases, there was a span of 10 bases. CDR3 in DNA: TGTGCCAGCTCAGCTCTGACAGATGGCTACACCTTC. Its protein product is CASSALTDGYTF. The full variable domain, with the rest looked up from reference TRBV18 and TRBJ1-2, is NAGVMQNPRHLVRRRGQEARLRCSPMKGHSHVYWYRQLPEEGLKFMVYLQKENIIDESGMPKERFSAEFPKEGPSILRIQQVVRGDSAAYFCASSALTDGYTFGSGTRLTVV.

The chain is built from TRBV16 and TRBJ2-7; 8 bases are a match to TRBD1. The V gene end was trimmed by 3 bases and the J gene end by 5 bases; junction bases not matched to a gene: 6. The V gene's germline CDR1 is KGHSY and CDR2 FQNENV. This CDR3 has 14 residues. CDR3 coding DNA: TGTGCCAGCAGCCACGGACAGGGAAGGAACGAGCAGTACTTC. Translation gives CASSHGQGRNEQYF.

The V gene is TRBV5-4, the J gene TRBJ1-2, with TRBD1 matching 7 bases. The CDR3 loop spans 14 amino acids. Per the germline V gene, CDR1 is SGHNT and CDR2 is YYREEE (reference sequence). J lost 5 bases, V lost 4 bases, and 8 bases had no gene match. CDR3 sequence: CASSPYRGDYGYTF. The CDR3 region has the DNA TGTGCCAGCAGCCCATACAGGGGCGATTATGGCTACACCTTC.

This rearrangement joins TRBV5-6 to TRBJ1-3; D gene unclear. CDR3 size: 16 residues. The V gene's germline CDR1 is SGHDT and CDR2 YYEEEE. The ends were cut back, 0 bases at V and 0 bases at J, with 10 bases in the middle. CDR3 nucleotides: TGTGCCAGCAGCTTGGACTCTATCTACTCTGGAAACACCATATATTTT. Protein: CASSLDSIYSGNTIYF.

CDR3 sequence reads: CASSMWDRGIYGYTF. CDR3 bases: TGTGCCAGTAGTATGTGGGACAGGGGGATCTATGGCTACACCTTC. The rearrangement links TRBV19 to TRBJ1-2, with 11 bases that match TRBD1. Per germline, CDR1 LNHDA and CDR2 SQIVND (reference sequence). After removal of 3 bases from V and 4 bases from J, the junction contained 4 bases not matched to a gene. This CDR3 region has 15 residues.

This clone was counted a few times. The chain links TRBV6-5 to TRBJ1-1, with TRBD1 identical over 7 bases. V trimming: 6 bases; J trimming: 1 base; junction bases outside the gene matches: 2. The CDR3 runs to 13 residues. In germline, CDR1 is MNHEY, CDR2 SVGAGI. The CDR3 region is CASRTGTNTEAFF. The DNA for the CDR3 is TGTGCCAGCAGGACAGGGACGAACACTGAAGCTTTCTTT.

The chain's CDR3 is CASSPRGGGTNTGELFF. Here the CDR3 DNA reads TGTGCCAGCAGCCCCCGCGGTGGGGGGACGAACACCGGGGAGCTGTTTTTT. V usage is TRBV11-2 and J usage is TRBJ2-2; D possibly corresponds to TRBD2 (6 bases). V lost 5 bases to trimming and J lost 0 bases, with 16 bases between them. Germline V gives CDR1 SGHAT, CDR2 FQNNGV. CDR3 length: 17 amino acids.

This clone was seen only once. The rearrangement links TRBV9 to TRBJ2-1, with 11 bases matching TRBD2. This CDR3 contains 16 residues. From germline, CDR1 is SGDLS and CDR2 YYNGEE. V lost 3 bases and J lost 3; bases outside the gene matches: 5. CDR3 in amino acids: CASSASSGGYYNEQFF. The CDR3, as DNA: TGTGCCAGCAGCGCCTCTAGCGGGGGGTACTACAATGAGCAGTTCTTC.

Written as DNA, the CDR3 is TGTGCCAGCAGCTTGGACAGGGGGAATGGCTACACCTTC. It is translated as CASSLDRGNGYTF. The genes are TRBV13 and TRBJ1-2; TRBD1 matches 10 bases. Germline V CDR1 and CDR2: PRHDT, FYEKMQ (reference sequence). The trim removed 3 bases at V and 6 bases at J, leaving 1 base unmatched. This CDR3 has 13 amino acids.

The genes are TRBV9 and TRBJ2-7, with D maybe TRBD1 (6 bases). The V end was cut by 3 bases, the J end by 5 bases, with 12 bases between. The CDR3 contains 13 residues. Germline values: CDR1 SGDLS, CDR2 YYNGEE. The CDR3 nucleotides are TGTGCCAGCAGCGGATGGGGGCGCAACGAGCAGTACTTC. The encoded protein is CASSGWGRNEQYF. Filled out from reference TRBV9 and TRBJ2-7, the complete variable domain reads DSGVTQTPKHLITATGQRVTLRCSPRSGDLSVYWYQQSLDQGLQFLIQYYNGEERAKGNILERFSAQQFPDLHSELNLSSLELGDSALYFCASSGWGRNEQYFGPGTRLTVT.

This clone was found once. The genes are TRBV7-8 and TRBJ2-3, with 10 bases fitting TRBD2. The junction had 4 bases not matched to a gene; V was cut back by 3 bases and J by 4 bases. This CDR3 has 15 residues. Looked up from germline, CDR1 is SGHVS and CDR2 is FQNEAQ. The CDR3 DNA reads as TGTGCCAGCAGCTTCTGGACTAGCGGATCAGATACGCAGTATTTT. Translated, it gives CASSFWTSGSDTQYF.